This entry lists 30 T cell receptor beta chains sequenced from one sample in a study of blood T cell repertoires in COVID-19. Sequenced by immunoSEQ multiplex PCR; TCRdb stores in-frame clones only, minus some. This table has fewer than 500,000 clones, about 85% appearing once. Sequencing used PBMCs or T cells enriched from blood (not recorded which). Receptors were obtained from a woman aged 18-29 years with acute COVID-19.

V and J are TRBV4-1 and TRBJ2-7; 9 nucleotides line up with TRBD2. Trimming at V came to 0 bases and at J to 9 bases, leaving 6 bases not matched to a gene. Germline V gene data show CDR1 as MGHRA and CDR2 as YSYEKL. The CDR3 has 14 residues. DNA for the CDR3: TGCGCCAGCAGCCAAGAACTTAGCGGGGGTTGGCAGTACTTC. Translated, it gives CASSQELSGGWQYF.

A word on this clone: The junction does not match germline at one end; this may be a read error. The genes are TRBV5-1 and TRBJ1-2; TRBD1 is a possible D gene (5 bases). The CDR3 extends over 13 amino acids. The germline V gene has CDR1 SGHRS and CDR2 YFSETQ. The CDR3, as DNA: TGCGCCAGCACCTTGACGGGGGTGGAGGGCTACACCTTC. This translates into CASTLTGVEGYTF. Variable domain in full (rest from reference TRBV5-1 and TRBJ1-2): KAGVTQTPRYLIKTRGQQVTLSCSPISGHRSVSWYQQTPGQGLQFLFEYFSETQRNKGNFPGRFSGRQFSNSRSEMNVSTLELGDSALYLCASTLTGVEGYTFGSGTRLTVV.

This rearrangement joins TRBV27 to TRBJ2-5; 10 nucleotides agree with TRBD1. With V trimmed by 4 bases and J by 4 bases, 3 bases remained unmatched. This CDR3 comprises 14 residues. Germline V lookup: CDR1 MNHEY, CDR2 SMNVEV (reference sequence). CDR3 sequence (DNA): TGTGCCAGCAGTTCCTGGACAGGGGGAGAGACCCAGTACTTC. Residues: CASSSWTGGETQYF.

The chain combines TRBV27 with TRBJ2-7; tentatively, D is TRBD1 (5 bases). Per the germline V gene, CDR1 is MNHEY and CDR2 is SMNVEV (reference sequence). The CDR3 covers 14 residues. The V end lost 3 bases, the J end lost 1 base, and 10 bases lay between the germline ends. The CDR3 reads CASSFVQGSYEQYF. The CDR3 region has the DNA TGTGCCAGCAGTTTCGTCCAGGGTTCCTACGAGCAGTACTTC.

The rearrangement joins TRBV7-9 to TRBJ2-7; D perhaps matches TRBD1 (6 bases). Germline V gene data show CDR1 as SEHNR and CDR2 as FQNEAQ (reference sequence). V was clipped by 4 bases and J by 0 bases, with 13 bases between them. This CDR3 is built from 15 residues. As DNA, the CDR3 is TGTGCCAGCAGCTCCGGGACAACAAGCTCCTACGAGCAGTACTTC. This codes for CASSSGTTSSYEQYF.

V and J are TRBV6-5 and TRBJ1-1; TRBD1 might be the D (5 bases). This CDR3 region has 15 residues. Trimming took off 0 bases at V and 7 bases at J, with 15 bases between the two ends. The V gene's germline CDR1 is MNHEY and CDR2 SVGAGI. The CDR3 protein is CASSYSNLGRGEAFF. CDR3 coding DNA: TGTGCCAGCAGTTACTCTAACCTCGGGAGGGGTGAAGCTTTCTTT.

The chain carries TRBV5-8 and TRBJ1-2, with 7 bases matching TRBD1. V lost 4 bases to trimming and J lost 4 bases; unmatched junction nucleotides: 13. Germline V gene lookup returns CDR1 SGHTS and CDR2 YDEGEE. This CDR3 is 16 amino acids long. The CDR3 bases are TGTGCCAGCAGCACCTACCGGGACAGAGGCGCCTATGGCTACACCTTC. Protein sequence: CASSTYRDRGAYGYTF.

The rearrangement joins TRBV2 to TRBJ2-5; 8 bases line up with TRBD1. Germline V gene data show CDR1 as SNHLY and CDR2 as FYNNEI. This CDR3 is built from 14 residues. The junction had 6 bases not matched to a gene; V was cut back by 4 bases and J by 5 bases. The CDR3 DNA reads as TGTGCCAGCAGTGGACAGGGGACGATCGAGACCCAGTACTTC. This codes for CASSGQGTIETQYF.

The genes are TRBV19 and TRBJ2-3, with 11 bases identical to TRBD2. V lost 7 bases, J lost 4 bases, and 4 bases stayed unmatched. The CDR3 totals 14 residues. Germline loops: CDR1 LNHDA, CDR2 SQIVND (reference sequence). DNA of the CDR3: TGTGCCAGTAAAATAGCGGGAGGGGCAGATACGCAGTATTTT. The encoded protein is CASKIAGGADTQYF.

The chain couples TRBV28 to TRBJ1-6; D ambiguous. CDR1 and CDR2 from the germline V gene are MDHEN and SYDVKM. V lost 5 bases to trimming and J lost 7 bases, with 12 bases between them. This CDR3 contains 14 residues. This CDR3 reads CASSLTIQNSPLHF. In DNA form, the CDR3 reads TGTGCCAGCAGTCTGACCATACAGAATTCACCCCTCCACTTT.

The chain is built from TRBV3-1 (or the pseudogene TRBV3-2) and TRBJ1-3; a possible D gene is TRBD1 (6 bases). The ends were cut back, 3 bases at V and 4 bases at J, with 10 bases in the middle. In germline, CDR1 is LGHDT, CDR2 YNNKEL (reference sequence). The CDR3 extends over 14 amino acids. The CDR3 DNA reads TGTGCCAGCAGCCAGAACAGGGAGGGAAACACCATATATTTT. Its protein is CASSQNREGNTIYF.

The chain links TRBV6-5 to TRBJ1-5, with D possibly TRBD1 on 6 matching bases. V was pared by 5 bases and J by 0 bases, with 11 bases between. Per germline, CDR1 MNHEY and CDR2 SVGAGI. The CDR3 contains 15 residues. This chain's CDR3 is CASSTTRGSNQPQHF. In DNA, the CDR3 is TGTGCCAGCAGTACGACCAGGGGTAGCAATCAGCCCCAGCATTTT.

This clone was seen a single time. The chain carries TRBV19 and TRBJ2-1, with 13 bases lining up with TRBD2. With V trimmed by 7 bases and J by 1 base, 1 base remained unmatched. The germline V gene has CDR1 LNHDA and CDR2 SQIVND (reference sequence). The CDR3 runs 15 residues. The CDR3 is CASKGLAGSYNEQFF. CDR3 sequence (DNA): TGTGCCAGTAAGGGACTAGCGGGATCCTACAATGAGCAGTTCTTC.

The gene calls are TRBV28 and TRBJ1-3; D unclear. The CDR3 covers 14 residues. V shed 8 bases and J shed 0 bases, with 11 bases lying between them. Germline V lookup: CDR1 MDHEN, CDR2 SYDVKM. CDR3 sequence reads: CASRMRGSGNTIYF. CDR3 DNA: TGTGCCAGCCGTATGCGGGGCTCTGGAAACACCATATATTTT.

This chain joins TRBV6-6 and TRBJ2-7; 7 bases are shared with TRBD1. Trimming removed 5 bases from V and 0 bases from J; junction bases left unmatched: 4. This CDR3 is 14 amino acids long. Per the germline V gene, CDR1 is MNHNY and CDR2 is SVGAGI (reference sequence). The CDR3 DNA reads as TGTGCCAGCAGTCGCCGGGACAGCTCCTACGAGCAGTACTTC. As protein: CASSRRDSSYEQYF.

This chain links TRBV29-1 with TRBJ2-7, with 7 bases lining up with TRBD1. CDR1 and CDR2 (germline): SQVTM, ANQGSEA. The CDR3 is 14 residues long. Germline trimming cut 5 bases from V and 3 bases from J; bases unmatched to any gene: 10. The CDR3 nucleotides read TGCAGCGTTTGGGAAGCAGGGGGACGCTACGAGCAGTACTTC. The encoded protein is CSVWEAGGRYEQYF.

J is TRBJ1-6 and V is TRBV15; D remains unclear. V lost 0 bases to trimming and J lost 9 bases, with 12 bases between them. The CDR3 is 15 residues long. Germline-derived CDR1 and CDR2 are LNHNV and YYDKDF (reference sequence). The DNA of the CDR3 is TGTGCCACCAGCAGAGATCGGTCGGGGATTTCACCCCTCCACTTT. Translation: CATSRDRSGISPLHF.

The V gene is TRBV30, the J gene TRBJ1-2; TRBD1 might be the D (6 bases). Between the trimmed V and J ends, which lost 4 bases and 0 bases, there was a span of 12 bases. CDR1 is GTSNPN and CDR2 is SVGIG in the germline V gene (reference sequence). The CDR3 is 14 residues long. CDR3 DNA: TGTGCCTGGATCGGACAGCTAGCTAACTATGGCTACACCTTC. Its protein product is CAWIGQLANYGYTF.

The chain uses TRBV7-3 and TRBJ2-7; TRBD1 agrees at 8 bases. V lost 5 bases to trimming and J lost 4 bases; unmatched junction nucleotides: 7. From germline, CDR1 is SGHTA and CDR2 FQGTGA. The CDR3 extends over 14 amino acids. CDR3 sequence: CASSAGTGPYEQYF. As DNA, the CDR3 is TGTGCCAGCAGCGCCGGGACAGGTCCATACGAGCAGTACTTC.

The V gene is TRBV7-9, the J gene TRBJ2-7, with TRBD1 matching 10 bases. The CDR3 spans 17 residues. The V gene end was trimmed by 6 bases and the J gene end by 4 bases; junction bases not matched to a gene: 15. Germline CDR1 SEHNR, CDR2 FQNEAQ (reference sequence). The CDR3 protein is CASSQNTRQGAIYEQYF. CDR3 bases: TGTGCCAGCAGTCAAAACACCAGACAGGGGGCGATATACGAGCAGTACTTC.

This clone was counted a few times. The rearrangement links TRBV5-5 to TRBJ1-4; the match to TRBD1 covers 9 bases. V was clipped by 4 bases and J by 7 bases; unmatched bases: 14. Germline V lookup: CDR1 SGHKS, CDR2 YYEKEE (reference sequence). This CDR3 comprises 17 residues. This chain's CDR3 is CASSRSGTGNGGEKLFF. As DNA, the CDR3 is TGTGCCAGCAGCCGCTCCGGGACAGGGAACGGGGGTGAAAAACTGTTTTTT.

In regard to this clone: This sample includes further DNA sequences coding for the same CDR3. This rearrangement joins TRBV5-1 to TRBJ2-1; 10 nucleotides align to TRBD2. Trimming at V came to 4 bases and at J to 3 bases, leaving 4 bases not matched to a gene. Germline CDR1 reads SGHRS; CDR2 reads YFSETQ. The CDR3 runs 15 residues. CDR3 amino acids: CASSPTSGVYNEQFF. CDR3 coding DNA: TGCGCCAGCAGCCCTACTAGCGGGGTCTACAATGAGCAGTTCTTC.

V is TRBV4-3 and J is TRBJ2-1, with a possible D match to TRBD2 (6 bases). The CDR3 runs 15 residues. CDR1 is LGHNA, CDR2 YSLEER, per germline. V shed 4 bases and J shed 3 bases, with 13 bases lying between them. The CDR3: CASSPHHGGYNEQFF. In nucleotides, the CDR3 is TGCGCCAGCAGCCCGCACCACGGGGGCTACAATGAGCAGTTCTTC.

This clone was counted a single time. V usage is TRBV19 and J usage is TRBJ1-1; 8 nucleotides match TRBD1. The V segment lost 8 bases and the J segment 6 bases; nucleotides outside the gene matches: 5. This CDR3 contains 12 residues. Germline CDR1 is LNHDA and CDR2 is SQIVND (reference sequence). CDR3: CASFTGGAEAFF. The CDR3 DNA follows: TGTGCCAGTTTCACAGGGGGGGCTGAAGCTTTCTTT.

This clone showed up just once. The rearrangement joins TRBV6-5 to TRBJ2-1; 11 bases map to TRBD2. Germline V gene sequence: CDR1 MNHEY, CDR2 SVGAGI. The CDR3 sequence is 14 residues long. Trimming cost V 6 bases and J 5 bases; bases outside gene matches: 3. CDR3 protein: CASRGTSGNNEQFF. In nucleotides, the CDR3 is TGTGCCAGCAGAGGGACTAGCGGCAACAATGAGCAGTTCTTC.

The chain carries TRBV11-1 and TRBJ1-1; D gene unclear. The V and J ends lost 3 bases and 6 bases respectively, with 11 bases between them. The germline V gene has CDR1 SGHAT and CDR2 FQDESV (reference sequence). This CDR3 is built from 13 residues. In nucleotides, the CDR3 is TGTGCCAGCAGCTTTTGGGAGAGGGCTGAAGCTTTCTTT. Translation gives CASSFWERAEAFF.

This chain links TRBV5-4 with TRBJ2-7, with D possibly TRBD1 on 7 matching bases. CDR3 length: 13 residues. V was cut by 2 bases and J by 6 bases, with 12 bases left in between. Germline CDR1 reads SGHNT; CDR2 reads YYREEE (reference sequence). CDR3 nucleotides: TGTGCCAGCAGCTTTTACAGGGGAGGCGAGCAGTACTTC. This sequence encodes CASSFYRGGEQYF. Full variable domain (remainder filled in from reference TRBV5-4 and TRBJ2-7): ETGVTQSPTHLIKTRGQQVTLRCSSQSGHNTVSWYQQALGQGPQFIFQYYREEENGRGNFPPRFSGLQFPNYSSELNVNALELDDSALYLCASSFYRGGEQYFGPGTRLTVT.

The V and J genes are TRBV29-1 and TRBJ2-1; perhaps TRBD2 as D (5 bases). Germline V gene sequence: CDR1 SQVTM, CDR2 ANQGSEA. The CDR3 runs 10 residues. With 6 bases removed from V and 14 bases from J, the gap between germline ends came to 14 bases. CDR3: CSVSRDQEFF. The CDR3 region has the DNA TGCAGCGTCTCCCGGGATCAGGAGTTCTTC.

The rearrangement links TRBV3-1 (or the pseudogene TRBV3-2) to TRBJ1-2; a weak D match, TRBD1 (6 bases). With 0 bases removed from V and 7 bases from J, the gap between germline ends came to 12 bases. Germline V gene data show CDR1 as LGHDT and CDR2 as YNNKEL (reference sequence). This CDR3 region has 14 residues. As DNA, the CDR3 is TGTGCCAGCAGCCAAGAGAGGGGGTTTGGTGGCTACACCTTC. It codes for CASSQERGFGGYTF.

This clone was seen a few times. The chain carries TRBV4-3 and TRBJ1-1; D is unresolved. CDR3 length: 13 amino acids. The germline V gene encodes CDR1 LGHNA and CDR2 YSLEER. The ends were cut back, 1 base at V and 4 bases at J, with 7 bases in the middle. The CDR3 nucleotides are TGCGCCAGCAGCCAAGTTCGGGGCACTGAAGCTTTCTTT. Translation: CASSQVRGTEAFF.